This T cell receptor beta chain is drawn from a study of cytomegalovirus exposure and HLA in healthy donors. 13 Jbeta primers and 60 Vbeta primers were used for the PCR. Sequencing was performed with immunoSEQ multiplex PCR; in TCRdb, only in-frame clones are kept and a portion is missing. The sample includes fewer than 300,000 clones, about four fifths of them seen just once. The V segment lost 3 bases and the J segment 4 bases; nucleotides outside the gene matches: 2. Germline V gene data show CDR1 as MGHRA and CDR2 as YSYEKL. This CDR3 has 14 amino acids. Sequences were obtained from PBMCs. The receptor's source is a girl aged 2-10 years in good health and CMV-seronegative. This rearrangement joins TRBV4-1 to TRBJ2-5; 10 bases are shared with TRBD1. The CDR3 is CASSQGQGRETQYF. CDR3 coding DNA: TGCGCCAGCAGCCAGGGACAGGGGCGAGAGACCCAGTACTTC.